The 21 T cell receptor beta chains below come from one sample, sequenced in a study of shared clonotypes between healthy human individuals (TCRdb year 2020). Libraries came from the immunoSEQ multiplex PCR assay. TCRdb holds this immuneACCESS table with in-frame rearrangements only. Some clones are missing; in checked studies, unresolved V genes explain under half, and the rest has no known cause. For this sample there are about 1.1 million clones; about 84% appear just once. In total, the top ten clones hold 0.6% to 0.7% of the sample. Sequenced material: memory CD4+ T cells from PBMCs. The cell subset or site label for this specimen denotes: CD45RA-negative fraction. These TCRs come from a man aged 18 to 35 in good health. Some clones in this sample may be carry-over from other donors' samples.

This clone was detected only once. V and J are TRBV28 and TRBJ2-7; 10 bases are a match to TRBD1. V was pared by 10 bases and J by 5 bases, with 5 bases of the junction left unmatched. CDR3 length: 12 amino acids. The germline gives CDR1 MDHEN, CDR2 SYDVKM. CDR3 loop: CAIRQGAHEQYF. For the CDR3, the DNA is TGTGCCATCCGACAGGGGGCCCACGAGCAGTACTTC.

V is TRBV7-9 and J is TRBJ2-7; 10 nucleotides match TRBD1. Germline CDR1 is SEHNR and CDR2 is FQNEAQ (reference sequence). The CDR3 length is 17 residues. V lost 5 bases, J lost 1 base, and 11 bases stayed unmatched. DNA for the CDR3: TGTGCCAGCAGCCGATCCAGGGACAGGGGACTTTCCTACGAGCAGTACTTC. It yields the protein CASSRSRDRGLSYEQYF.

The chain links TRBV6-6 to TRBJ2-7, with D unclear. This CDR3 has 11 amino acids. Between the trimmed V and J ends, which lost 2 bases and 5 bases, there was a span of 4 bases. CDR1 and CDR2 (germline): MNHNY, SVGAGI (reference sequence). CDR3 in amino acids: CASSYTDEQYF. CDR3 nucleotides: TGTGCCAGCAGTTACACGGACGAGCAGTACTTC.

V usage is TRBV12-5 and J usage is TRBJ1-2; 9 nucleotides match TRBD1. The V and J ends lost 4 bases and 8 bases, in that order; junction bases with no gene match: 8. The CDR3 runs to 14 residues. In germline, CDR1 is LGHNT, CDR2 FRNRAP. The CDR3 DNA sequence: TGTGCTAGTGGTTCCCTTGGGGACAGGGAGGGCTACACCTTC. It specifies CASGSLGDREGYTF.

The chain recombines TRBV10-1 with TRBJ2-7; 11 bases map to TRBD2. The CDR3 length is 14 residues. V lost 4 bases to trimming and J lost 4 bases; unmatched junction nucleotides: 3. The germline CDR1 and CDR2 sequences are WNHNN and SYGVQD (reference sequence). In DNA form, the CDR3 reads TGCGCCAGCAGTGCGGGGACTAGCGGATACGAGCAGTACTTC. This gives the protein CASSAGTSGYEQYF.

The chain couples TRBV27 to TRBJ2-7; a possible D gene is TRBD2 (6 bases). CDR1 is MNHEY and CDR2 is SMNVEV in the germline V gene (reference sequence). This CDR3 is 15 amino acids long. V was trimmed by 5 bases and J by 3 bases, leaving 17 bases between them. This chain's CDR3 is CASSGYRRGDYEQYF. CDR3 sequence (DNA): TGTGCCAGCAGTGGATACCGGAGGGGCGACTACGAGCAGTACTTC.

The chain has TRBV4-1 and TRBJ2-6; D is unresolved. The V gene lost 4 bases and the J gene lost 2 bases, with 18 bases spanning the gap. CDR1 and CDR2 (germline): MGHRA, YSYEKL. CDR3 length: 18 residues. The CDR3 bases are TGCGCCAGCAGCCGAAATGCCGGTCAGCGTACTGGGGCCAACGTCCTGACTTTC. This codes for CASSRNAGQRTGANVLTF.

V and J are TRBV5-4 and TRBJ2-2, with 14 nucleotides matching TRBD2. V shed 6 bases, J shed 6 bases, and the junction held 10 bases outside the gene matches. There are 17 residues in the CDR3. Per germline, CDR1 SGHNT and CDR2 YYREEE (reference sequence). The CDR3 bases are TGTGCCAGCAACACGGGACTAGCGGGAGTGGAGTCCGGGGAGCTGTTTTTT. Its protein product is CASNTGLAGVESGELFF.

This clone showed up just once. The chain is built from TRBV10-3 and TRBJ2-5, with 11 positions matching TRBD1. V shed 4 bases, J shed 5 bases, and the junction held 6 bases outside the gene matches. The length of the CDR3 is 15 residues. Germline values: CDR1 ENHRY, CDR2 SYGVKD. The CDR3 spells CAISADRGRSETQYF. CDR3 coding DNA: TGTGCCATCAGTGCGGACAGGGGGCGCTCGGAGACCCAGTACTTC.

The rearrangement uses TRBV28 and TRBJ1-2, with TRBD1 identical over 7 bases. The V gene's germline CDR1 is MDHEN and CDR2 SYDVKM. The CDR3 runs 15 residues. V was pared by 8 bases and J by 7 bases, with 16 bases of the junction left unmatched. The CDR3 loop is CASARPDRPRGGYTF. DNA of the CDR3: TGTGCCAGCGCTAGGCCGGACAGGCCCCGTGGTGGCTACACCTTC.

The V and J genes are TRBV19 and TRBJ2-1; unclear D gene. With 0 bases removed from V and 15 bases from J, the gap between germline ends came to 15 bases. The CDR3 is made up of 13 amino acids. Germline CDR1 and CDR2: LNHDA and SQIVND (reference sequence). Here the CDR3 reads CASSIDRQAFPFF. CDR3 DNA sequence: TGTGCCAGTAGTATAGATCGGCAGGCCTTTCCGTTCTTC. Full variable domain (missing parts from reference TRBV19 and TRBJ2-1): DGGITQSPKYLFRKEGQNVTLSCEQNLNHDAMYWYRQDPGQGLRLIYYSQIVNDFQKGDIAEGYSVSREKKESFPLTVTSAQKNPTAFYLCASSIDRQAFPFFGPGTRLTVL.

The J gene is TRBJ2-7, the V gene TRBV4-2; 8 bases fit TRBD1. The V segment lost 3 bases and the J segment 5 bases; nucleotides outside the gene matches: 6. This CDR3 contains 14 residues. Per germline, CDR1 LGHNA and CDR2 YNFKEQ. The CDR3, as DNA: TGTGCCAGCAGCCACGCACAGGGGGAGGACGAGCAGTACTTC. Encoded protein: CASSHAQGEDEQYF.

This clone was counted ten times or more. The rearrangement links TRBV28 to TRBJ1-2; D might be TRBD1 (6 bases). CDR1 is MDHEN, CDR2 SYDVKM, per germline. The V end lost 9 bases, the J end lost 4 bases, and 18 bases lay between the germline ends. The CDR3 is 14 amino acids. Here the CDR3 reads CASIGAGVGYGYTF. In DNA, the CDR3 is TGTGCCAGTATCGGGGCAGGGGTCGGCTATGGCTACACCTTC.

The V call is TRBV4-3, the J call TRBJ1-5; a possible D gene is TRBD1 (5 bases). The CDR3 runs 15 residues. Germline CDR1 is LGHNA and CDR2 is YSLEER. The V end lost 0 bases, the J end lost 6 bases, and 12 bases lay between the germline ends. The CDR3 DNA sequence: TGCGCCAGCAGCCAAGATGTCTCTAGGGGTCAGCCCCAGCATTTT. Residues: CASSQDVSRGQPQHF.

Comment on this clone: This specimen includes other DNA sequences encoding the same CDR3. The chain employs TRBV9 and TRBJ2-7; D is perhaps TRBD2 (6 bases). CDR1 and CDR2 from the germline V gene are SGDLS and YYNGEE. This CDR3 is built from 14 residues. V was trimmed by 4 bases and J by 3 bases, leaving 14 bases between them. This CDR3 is CASSPRDSSYEQYF. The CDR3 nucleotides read TGTGCCAGCAGCCCCCGGGACTCCAGCTACGAGCAGTACTTC. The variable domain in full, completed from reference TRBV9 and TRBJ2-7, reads DSGVTQTPKHLITATGQRVTLRCSPRSGDLSVYWYQQSLDQGLQFLIQYYNGEERAKGNILERFSAQQFPDLHSELNLSSLELGDSALYFCASSPRDSSYEQYFGPGTRLTVT.

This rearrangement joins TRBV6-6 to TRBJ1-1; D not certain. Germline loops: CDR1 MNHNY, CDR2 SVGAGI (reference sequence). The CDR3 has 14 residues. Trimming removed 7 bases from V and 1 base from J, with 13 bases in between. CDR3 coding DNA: TGTGCCAGCAATTTTGGACGGCGGAACACTGAAGCTTTCTTT. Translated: CASNFGRRNTEAFF.

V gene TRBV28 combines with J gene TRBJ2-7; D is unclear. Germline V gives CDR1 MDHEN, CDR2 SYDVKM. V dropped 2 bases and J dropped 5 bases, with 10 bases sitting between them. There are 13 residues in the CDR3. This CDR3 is CASSLEFMDEQYF. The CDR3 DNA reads TGTGCCAGCAGTTTAGAGTTTATGGACGAGCAGTACTTC.

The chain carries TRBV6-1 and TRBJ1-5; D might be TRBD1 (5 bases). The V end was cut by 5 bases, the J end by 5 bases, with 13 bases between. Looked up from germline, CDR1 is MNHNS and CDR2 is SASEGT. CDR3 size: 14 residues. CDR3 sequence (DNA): TGTGCCAGCAGTCTCGGGACGCAAGATCAGCCCCAGCATTTT. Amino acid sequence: CASSLGTQDQPQHF.

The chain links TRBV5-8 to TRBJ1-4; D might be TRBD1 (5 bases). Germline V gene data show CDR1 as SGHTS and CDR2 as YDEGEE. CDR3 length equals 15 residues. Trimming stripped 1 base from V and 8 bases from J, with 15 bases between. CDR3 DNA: TGTGCCAGCAGCTTGTTCTCGGGGGATTGGGAAAAACTGTTTTTT. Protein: CASSLFSGDWEKLFF.

The CDR3 coding sequence is TGTGCCAGCCAGAAACAGCAAAAGACTGAAGCTTTCTTT. It encodes CASQKQQKTEAFF. The V gene is TRBV2, the J gene TRBJ1-1, with D unclear. Trimming removed 8 bases at V and 5 bases at J, with 15 bases between. The CDR3 loop spans 13 amino acids. The germline V gene encodes CDR1 SNHLY and CDR2 FYNNEI.

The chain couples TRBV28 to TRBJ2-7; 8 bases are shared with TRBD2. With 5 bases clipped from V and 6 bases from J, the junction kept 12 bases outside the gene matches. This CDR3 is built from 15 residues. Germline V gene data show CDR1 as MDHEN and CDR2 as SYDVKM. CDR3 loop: CASSVVAGPGSEQYF. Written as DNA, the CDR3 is TGTGCCAGCAGTGTGGTAGCGGGACCGGGTAGCGAGCAGTACTTC.